These T cell receptor beta chains were read from a single sample in a study of CD8 T cells in Susac syndrome. MiXCR was run by TCRdb on the immunoSEQ multiplex PCR reads, yielding one entry per CDR3 protein. This table holds about 180,000 distinct CDR3 sequences, 85% to 95% found once. The sample comprised CD8+ T cells from PBMCs. These receptors originate from a human donor with multiple sclerosis. The CDR3 runs from the conserved cysteine through the conserved F or W. The order of the fields is V gene, D gene, clone size, J gene, CDR3 protein, CDR3 DNA. The D gene is left open where the match is weak. The size field is filled for only some rows; it gives once, few, many or a size class.

>TRBV18|NA|NA|TRBJ2-7
CASSPTVAYEQYF
TGTGCCAGCTCACCGACGGTCGCCTACGAGCAGTACTTC
>TRBV20-1|NA|NA|TRBJ2-7
CSATSPIVSSYEQYF
TGCAGTGCTACCTCCCCTATCGTATCCTCCTACGAGCAGTACTTC
>TRBV15|NA|NA|TRBJ2-2
CATSRGTGPPNTGELFF
TGTGCCACCAGCAGAGGAACGGGGCCACCGAACACCGGGGAGCTGTTTTTT
>TRBV29-1|TRBD1|NA|TRBJ1-5
CSVRTGGGQPQHF
TGCAGCGTGAGGACAGGGGGTGGTCAGCCCCAGCATTTT
>TRBV20-1|NA|NA|TRBJ2-7
CSARDRQASSYEQYF
TGCAGTGCTAGAGATAGACAGGCTAGCTCCTACGAGCAGTACTTC
>TRBV12-3/TRBV12-4|NA|NA|TRBJ2-1
CASSLLVAGFNEQFF
TGTGCCAGCAGTTTACTAGTGGCCGGGTTCAATGAGCAGTTCTTC
>TRBV2|NA|NA|TRBJ2-2
CASRGRLNTGELFF
TGTGCCAGCAGGGGACGGCTCAACACCGGGGAGCTGTTTTTT
>TRBV27|NA|few|TRBJ1-2
CASSLQGNYGYTF
TGTGCCAGCAGTTTACAGGGGAACTATGGCTACACCTTC
>TRBV12-3/TRBV12-4|NA|NA|TRBJ2-5
CASSLSLQETQYF
TGTGCCAGCAGTTTGAGTCTCCAAGAGACCCAGTACTTC
>TRBV5-6|TRBD2|NA|TRBJ2-5
CASSLASGLAGVSHHKETQYF
TGTGCCAGCAGCTTGGCATCGGGACTAGCGGGAGTATCTCATCATAAAGAGACCCAGTACTTC
>TRBV5-6|TRBD1|NA|TRBJ1-4
CASSLAEGQGTTNEKLFF
TGTGCCAGCAGCTTGGCGGAGGGACAGGGGACAACTAATGAAAAACTGTTTTTT
>TRBV12-3/TRBV12-4|TRBD1|NA|TRBJ2-1
CASSLTATGGNEQFF
TGTGCCAGCAGTTTAACCGCGACAGGGGGCAATGAGCAGTTCTTC
>TRBV19|TRBD2|NA|TRBJ2-1
CASGRGGSSYNEQFF
TGTGCCAGTGGAAGGGGCGGGAGCTCCTACAATGAGCAGTTCTTC
>TRBV18|NA|NA|TRBJ2-7
CASSPGAEEATYEQYF
TGTGCCAGCTCACCAGGGGCGGAGGAGGCAACCTACGAGCAGTACTTC
>TRBV28|NA|NA|TRBJ1-2
CASRPSGVVGYTF
TGTGCCAGCAGACCTTCGGGGGTGGTCGGCTACACCTTC
>TRBV9|NA|NA|TRBJ2-2
CASSVGDSITGELFF
TGTGCCAGCAGCGTTGGGGACTCAATCACCGGGGAGCTGTTTTTT
>TRBV24-1|TRBD2|NA|TRBJ2-3
CATSDSSGTSGRGDTQYF
TGTGCCACCAGTGATTCGTCCGGGACTAGCGGGAGAGGGGATACGCAGTATTTT
>TRBV10-3|NA|NA|TRBJ1-5
CAIREDGFNQPQHF
TGTGCCATCAGGGAGGACGGCTTCAATCAGCCCCAGCATTTT
>TRBV13|NA|NA|TRBJ1-4
CASSSGNANEKLFF
TGTGCCAGCAGCTCCGGGAACGCTAATGAAAAACTGTTTTTT
>TRBV20-1|TRBD1|NA|TRBJ1-2
CSAGGQGSLYGYTF
TGCAGTGCTGGAGGACAGGGGTCCCTCTATGGCTACACCTTC
>TRBV3-1|TRBD2|NA|TRBJ2-5
CASSHVAGIQETQYF
TGTGCCAGCAGCCACGTAGCGGGAATCCAAGAGACCCAGTACTTC
>TRBV20-1|TRBD2|NA|TRBJ2-7
CSASLGGSSYEQYF
TGCAGTGCTAGCCTCGGGGGGAGCTCCTACGAGCAGTACTTC
>TRBV4-1|NA|NA|TRBJ2-1
CASSGGKGSYNEQFF
TGCGCCAGCAGCGGAGGGAAGGGCTCTTACAATGAGCAGTTCTTC
>TRBV27|NA|NA|TRBJ2-1
CASSPLGPYNEQFF
TGTGCCAGCAGTCCTCTGGGGCCCTACAATGAGCAGTTCTTC
>TRBV25-1|NA|few|TRBJ2-7
CASSVSSYEQYF
TGTGCCAGCAGTGTCTCCTCCTACGAGCAGTACTTC
>TRBV11-2|NA|NA|TRBJ1-1
CASSLDSVEAFF
TGTGCCAGCAGCTTAGACAGCGTGGAAGCTTTCTTT
>TRBV6-5|NA|NA|TRBJ2-7
CASSPGGSSYEQYF
TGTGCCAGCAGTCCAGGGGGGAGCTCCTACGAGCAGTACTTC
>TRBV14|TRBD2|NA|TRBJ2-7
CASSLLAGVEQYF
TGTGCCAGCAGCCTTCTAGCGGGAGTCGAGCAGTACTTC
>TRBV27|NA|NA|TRBJ1-1
CASSLRQLNTEAFF
TGTGCCAGCAGTTTACGGCAACTGAACACTGAAGCTTTCTTT
>TRBV20-1|NA|NA|TRBJ2-2
CSAPNTGELFF
TGCAGCGCACCAAACACCGGGGAGCTGTTTTTT
>TRBV25-1|TRBD1|NA|TRBJ1-1
CASSQGAGVNTEAFF
TGTGCCAGCAGCCAGGGGGCTGGAGTGAACACTGAAGCTTTCTTT
>TRBV30|NA|once|TRBJ2-7
CAWSYRPGGIYEQYF
TGTGCCTGGAGTTATAGGCCCGGCGGGATCTACGAGCAGTACTTC
>TRBV29-1|NA|NA|TRBJ2-6
CSVESDPYVLTF
TGCAGCGTTGAATCAGACCCCTACGTCCTGACTTTC
>TRBV15|NA|NA|TRBJ2-5
CATSRDGAEKEQETQYF
TGTGCCACCAGCAGAGATGGCGCGGAGAAAGAGCAAGAGACCCAGTACTTC
>TRBV12-3/TRBV12-4|NA|NA|TRBJ1-6
CASLDRSSYNSPLHF
TGTGCCAGCCTAGACCGGAGTTCCTATAATTCACCCCTCCACTTT
>TRBV28|NA|NA|TRBJ2-6
CASSLIGSGANVLTF
TGTGCCAGCAGTTTAATAGGATCTGGGGCCAACGTCCTGACTTTC
>TRBV4-1|NA|NA|TRBJ2-7
CASSQDQLANLYEQYF
TGCGCCAGCAGCCAAGATCAATTAGCGAACCTCTACGAGCAGTACTTC
>TRBV20-1|TRBD1|NA|TRBJ1-5
CSATGTGGAQPQHF
TGCAGTGCTACCGGGACAGGAGGCGCCCAGCCCCAGCATTTT
>TRBV19|NA|NA|TRBJ1-2
CASSDFRHGYTF
TGTGCCAGTAGTGACTTTCGCCATGGCTACACCTTC
>TRBV29-1|NA|NA|TRBJ2-7
CSVTGAGDYEQYF
TGCAGCGTTACCGGGGCAGGGGATTACGAGCAGTACTTC
>TRBV13|NA|NA|TRBJ2-2
CASSARTVATGELFF
TGTGCCAGCAGCGCACGGACAGTCGCTACCGGGGAGCTGTTTTTT
>TRBV25-1|TRBD2|NA|TRBJ2-7
CASQGLAGGYEQYF
TGTGCCAGCCAGGGGCTAGCGGGAGGGTACGAGCAGTACTTC
>TRBV20-1|TRBD2|NA|TRBJ2-7
CSASSGERYEQYF
TGCAGTGCTAGTAGCGGGGAGAGGTACGAGCAGTACTTC
>TRBV7-9|NA|NA|TRBJ1-1
CASSFRQEITEAFF
TGTGCCAGCAGCTTCCGACAGGAGATCACTGAAGCTTTCTTT
>TRBV7-9|NA|NA|TRBJ1-5
CASSSGGGNQPQHF
TGTGCCAGCAGCTCCGGCGGGGGAAATCAGCCCCAGCATTTT
>TRBV28|NA|NA|TRBJ2-5
CASSFPSRSGQETQYF
TGTGCCAGCAGCTTTCCTTCCCGTAGCGGCCAAGAGACCCAGTACTTC
>TRBV11-2|TRBD2|NA|TRBJ2-7
CASSQSGLGHEQYF
TGTGCCAGCAGCCAAAGCGGACTAGGGCACGAGCAGTACTTC
>TRBV2|NA|NA|TRBJ2-3
CASKLYQRSTDTQYF
TGTGCCAGCAAACTCTACCAGCGAAGCACAGATACGCAGTATTTT
>TRBV27|NA|once|TRBJ1-5
CASSLGPIQPQHF
TGTGCCAGCAGTTTGGGTCCCATTCAGCCCCAGCATTTT
>TRBV12-3/TRBV12-4|NA|NA|TRBJ1-1
CATTHRDGLNTEAFF
TGTGCCACCACGCACAGGGACGGCCTGAACACTGAAGCTTTCTTT
>TRBV20-1|NA|once|TRBJ2-1
CSARESFGAREQFF
TGCAGTGCTAGAGAGTCCTTCGGGGCGCGTGAGCAGTTCTTC
>TRBV29-1|NA|NA|TRBJ1-4
CSVGDSEKLFF
TGCAGCGTTGGAGACTCTGAAAAACTGTTTTTT
>TRBV28|NA|NA|TRBJ1-5
CASSPRVSGYNQPQHF
TGTGCCAGCAGCCCCCGGGTCAGTGGGTACAATCAGCCCCAGCATTTT
>TRBV9|TRBD1|NA|TRBJ1-1
CASSQTGVNTEAFF
TGTGCCAGCAGCCAAACAGGGGTGAACACTGAAGCTTTCTTT
>TRBV20-1|NA|NA|TRBJ1-5
CSAAEMASNQPQHF
TGCAGTGCTGCAGAGATGGCAAGCAATCAGCCCCAGCATTTT
>TRBV27|NA|NA|TRBJ2-1
CASSNRVSDEQFF
TGTGCCAGCAGTAACAGGGTGAGCGATGAGCAGTTCTTC
>TRBV24-1|NA|NA|TRBJ1-5
CATSDSRRAGYQPQHF
TGTGCCACCAGTGATTCCCGACGGGCGGGTTATCAGCCCCAGCATTTT
>TRBV4-2|TRBD2|NA|TRBJ2-3
CASSQDPGLRGASTDTQYF
TGTGCCAGCAGCCAAGACCCGGGTCTGCGGGGGGCTAGCACAGATACGCAGTATTTT
>TRBV13|NA|NA|TRBJ1-1
CASSLSEDTEAFF
TGTGCCAGCAGCTTAAGCGAAGACACTGAAGCTTTCTTT